The 32 T cell receptor beta chains reported below all come from one sample, sequenced in a study of control samples from healthy donors and cancer patients. Clones were sequenced by immunoSEQ multiplex PCR, and TCRdb holds only the in-frame ones, with some missing. This sample carries over 85,000 clones, around nine tenths of them seen once, and the ten largest clones take roughly 4%. Sequencing was carried out using PBMCs. All receptors come from a woman aged 55-70 years with lung cancer.

This clone has just one count. V gene TRBV9 combines with J gene TRBJ1-2; no clear D. This CDR3 is built from 17 residues. V was cut by 3 bases and J by 0 bases, with 18 bases left in between. Germline-derived CDR1 and CDR2 are SGDLS and YYNGEE. The CDR3 DNA is TGTGCCAGCAGCGAAAGGTCCTCAGAAGAAGCTAACTATGGCTACACCTTC. Translating it yields CASSERSSEEANYGYTF.

The chain uses TRBV5-4 and TRBJ1-3; D might be TRBD1 (6 bases). Germline values: CDR1 SGHNT, CDR2 YYREEE (reference sequence). Trimming pared 4 bases from V and 0 bases from J, leaving 14 bases between. The CDR3 runs to 16 residues. The CDR3 loop is CASSGGQSFSGNTIYF. The CDR3 bases are TGTGCCAGCAGCGGCGGACAGAGTTTCTCTGGAAACACCATATATTTT. The whole variable domain, remainder taken from reference TRBV5-4 and TRBJ1-3, is ETGVTQSPTHLIKTRGQQVTLRCSSQSGHNTVSWYQQALGQGPQFIFQYYREEENGRGNFPPRFSGLQFPNYSSELNVNALELDDSALYLCASSGGQSFSGNTIYFGEGSWLTVV.

V usage is TRBV10-3 and J usage is TRBJ1-5, with TRBD1 identical over 8 bases. The V gene's germline CDR1 is ENHRY and CDR2 SYGVKD. The ends lost 0 bases at V and 7 bases at J; junction bases unmatched: 5. This CDR3 comprises 15 residues. The CDR3 DNA is TGTGCCATCAGTGAGTCAGACAGGGGAGGCCAGCCCCAGCATTTT. As protein: CAISESDRGGQPQHF.

The chain joins TRBV5-4 to TRBJ2-3; 10 nucleotides align to TRBD2. With V trimmed by 2 bases and J by 5 bases, 8 bases remained unmatched. The germline V gene has CDR1 SGHNT and CDR2 YYREEE (reference sequence). The CDR3 is 16 amino acids. The CDR3 region has the DNA TGTGCCAGCAGCTTAACCCTAGCGGGGGAGCTAGATACGCAGTATTTT. Amino acids: CASSLTLAGELDTQYF.

This chain connects TRBV6-6 to TRBJ2-3; 11 positions match TRBD1. CDR1 is MNHNY, CDR2 SVGAGI, per germline (reference sequence). The ends lost 6 bases at V and 4 bases at J; junction bases unmatched: 3. CDR3 size: 14 residues. CDR3 DNA sequence: TGTGCCAGCAGCAGGGGACAGGGGGCAGATACGCAGTATTTT. This gives the protein CASSRGQGADTQYF.

The rearrangement links TRBV2 to TRBJ1-1, with a weak D call TRBD1 (5 bases). Germline V gives CDR1 SNHLY, CDR2 FYNNEI. Trimming took 8 bases from V and 2 from J, leaving 12 bases between them. The CDR3 spans 13 residues. CDR3 sequence: CASGGRGNTEAFF. DNA of the CDR3: TGTGCCAGCGGGGGGAGGGGAAACACTGAAGCTTTCTTT.

In regard to this clone: Other DNA variants within this sample encode the same CDR3. This chain joins TRBV30 and TRBJ1-3; no clear D gene. Germline assignment: CDR1 GTSNPN and CDR2 SVGIG (reference sequence). V shed 0 bases and J shed 3 bases, with 3 bases lying between them. CDR3 length: 12 residues. CDR3 bases: TGTGCCTGGAGTGTAGGTGGAAACACCATATATTTT. This translates into CAWSVGGNTIYF. The whole variable domain, filled in from reference TRBV30 and TRBJ1-3, reads SQTIHQWPATLVQPVGSPLSLECTVEGTSNPNLYWYRQAAGRGLQLLFYSVGIGQISSEVPQNLSASRPQDRQFILSSKKLLLSDSGFYLCAWSVGGNTIYFGEGSWLTVV.

A remark on this clone: Sequence at one end of the junction differs from germline and may be a read error. The rearrangement links TRBV28 to TRBJ1-1; unclear D gene. Germline loops: CDR1 MDHEN, CDR2 SYDVKM. This CDR3 spans 11 amino acids. The CDR3 here is CASRFNSEAFF. CDR3 DNA sequence: TGTGCCAGCAGATTCAACAGTGAAGCTTTCTTT.

The CDR3 nucleotides are TGTGCCAGCAGCTTGGAGACCGATCCTGGTGTCGGGGAGCTGTTTTTT. Protein: CASSLETDPGVGELFF. V is TRBV5-4 and J is TRBJ2-2; D not certain. The CDR3 consists of 16 residues. CDR1 is SGHNT and CDR2 is YYREEE in the germline V gene (reference sequence). V gave up 0 bases and J gave up 7 bases, with 16 bases separating them.

This clone occurred once. The chain carries TRBV30 and TRBJ1-2; D gene uncertain. The germline V gene has CDR1 GTSNPN and CDR2 SVGIG (reference sequence). V was cut by 0 bases and J by 2 bases, with 7 bases left in between. CDR3 length: 13 residues. The CDR3 DNA reads TGTGCCTGGAGTGTGCACGGAAACTATGGCTACACCTTC. It is translated as CAWSVHGNYGYTF.

The chain recombines TRBV29-1 with TRBJ1-3; 8 positions agree with TRBD1. The germline V gene encodes CDR1 SQVTM and CDR2 ANQGSEA. The CDR3 loop spans 15 amino acids. The V segment lost 6 bases and the J segment 3 bases; nucleotides outside the gene matches: 10. CDR3 region: CSVMDRVGVGNTIYF. The CDR3 nucleotides are TGCAGCGTGATGGACAGGGTAGGAGTTGGAAACACCATATATTTT.

This clone is a singleton in its sample. The chain recombines TRBV7-2 with TRBJ1-5; D is uncertain. Germline V gene data show CDR1 as SGHTA and CDR2 as FQGNSA. The CDR3 length is 13 residues. The ends were cut back, 3 bases at V and 0 bases at J, with 3 bases in the middle. The CDR3 loop is CASSFNSNQPQHF. CDR3 bases: TGTGCCAGCAGCTTCAATAGCAATCAGCCCCAGCATTTT.

This chain joins TRBV7-9 and TRBJ2-5; D gene uncertain. The CDR3 is made up of 15 amino acids. Germline V lookup: CDR1 SEHNR, CDR2 FQNEAQ (reference sequence). V was shortened by 5 bases and J by 2 bases, with 15 bases between the two germline ends. The CDR3 region is CASSPSDNLQETQYF. The CDR3 DNA sequence: TGTGCCAGCAGCCCCAGTGACAACCTACAAGAGACCCAGTACTTC.

J is TRBJ1-4 and V is TRBV5-3, with unresolved D. TRBV5-3 is marked as an open reading frame, function uncertain. Deletions cut 0 bases from V and 4 bases from J, with 7 bases between. This CDR3 has 14 amino acids. The CDR3: CARSLGRDNEKLFF. CDR3 bases: TGTGCCAGAAGCTTGGGACGGGATAATGAAAAACTGTTTTTT.

The chain has TRBV7-2 and TRBJ1-5, with a tentative D call TRBD1 (5 bases). Between the trimmed V and J ends, which lost 4 bases and 3 bases, there was a span of 10 bases. Looked up from germline, CDR1 is SGHTA and CDR2 is FQGNSA. The CDR3 is made up of 14 amino acids. The CDR3 protein is CASSSQGVNQPQHF. The CDR3 nucleotides read TGTGCCAGCAGCTCGCAGGGCGTCAATCAGCCCCAGCATTTT.

The chain combines TRBV19 with TRBJ1-5; D remains unclear. The CDR3 runs to 14 residues. CDR1 is LNHDA, CDR2 SQIVND, per germline (reference sequence). V was trimmed by 6 bases and J by 7 bases, leaving 16 bases between them. For the CDR3, the DNA is TGTGCCAGTAGGTGGACGCTCCCCCAGCAGCCCCAGCATTTT. Its protein is CASRWTLPQQPQHF.

The chain is built from TRBV3-1 (or the pseudogene TRBV3-2) and TRBJ2-1; D unclear. Trimming took off 4 bases at V and 9 bases at J, with 13 bases between the two ends. This CDR3 region has 13 residues. Germline V lookup: CDR1 LGHDT, CDR2 YNNKEL (reference sequence). CDR3 bases: TGTGCCAGCAGCCGCAGTCGGGTGGGTGAGCAGTTCTTC. Encoded protein: CASSRSRVGEQFF.

This clone turned up a few times. The chain joins TRBV7-9 to TRBJ1-5; a weak D match, TRBD1 (5 bases). V lost 5 bases to trimming and J lost 6 bases, with 8 bases between them. The CDR3 is 12 amino acids. CDR1 and CDR2 from the germline V gene are SEHNR and FQNEAQ (reference sequence). This chain's CDR3 is CASSGGSQPQHF. The CDR3 nucleotides are TGTGCCAGCAGCGGGGGGTCTCAGCCCCAGCATTTT.

The chain combines TRBV4-2 with TRBJ2-3; D perhaps matches TRBD2 (5 bases). Trimming stripped 3 bases from V and 4 bases from J, with 17 bases between. The CDR3 length is 16 residues. Germline assignment: CDR1 LGHNA and CDR2 YNFKEQ. The CDR3 DNA is TGTGCCAGCAGCCACCAACGTGGCAGGAGGTCAGATACGCAGTATTTT. This sequence encodes CASSHQRGRRSDTQYF.

The gene calls are TRBV7-2 and TRBJ1-1; 8 bases align to TRBD1. Germline loops: CDR1 SGHTA, CDR2 FQGNSA. The CDR3 covers 15 residues. V trimming: 7 bases; J trimming: 3 bases; junction bases outside the gene matches: 10. CDR3 residues: CASNRQGRLYTEAFF. The CDR3 DNA follows: TGTGCCAGCAACAGACAGGGGCGGTTGTACACTGAAGCTTTCTTT.

The DNA for the CDR3 is TGTGCCACCTCCCGGGGGAGTAGCAATCAGCCCCAGCATTTT. Protein product: CATSRGSSNQPQHF. The genes are TRBV15 and TRBJ1-5, with D maybe TRBD1 (5 bases). V was cut by 8 bases and J by 0 bases, with 11 bases left in between. Germline lookup yields CDR1 LNHNV and CDR2 YYDKDF (reference sequence). The CDR3 spans 14 residues.

The chain recombines TRBV9 with TRBJ1-4; D unclear. Germline V CDR1 and CDR2: SGDLS, YYNGEE. The V gene lost 1 base and the J gene lost 11 bases, with 18 bases spanning the gap. The CDR3 contains 15 residues. Written as DNA, the CDR3 is TGTGCCAGCAGCGTACCCACCGGGGTATCAGTTAAACTGTTTTTT. As protein: CASSVPTGVSVKLFF. The entire variable domain, with the rest obtained from reference TRBV9 and TRBJ1-4, is as follows: DSGVTQTPKHLITATGQRVTLRCSPRSGDLSVYWYQQSLDQGLQFLIQYYNGEERAKGNILERFSAQQFPDLHSELNLSSLELGDSALYFCASSVPTGVSVKLFFGSGTQLSVL.

The chain joins TRBV15 to TRBJ2-1; D may be TRBD1 (6 bases). Germline V gene lookup returns CDR1 LNHNV and CDR2 YYDKDF (reference sequence). Deletions cut 0 bases from V and 4 bases from J, with 10 bases between. The CDR3 covers 15 residues. In nucleotides, the CDR3 is TGTGCCACCAGCAGAGATATAGGGGGTTACAATGAGCAGTTCTTC. Translated, it gives CATSRDIGGYNEQFF.

The chain couples TRBV6-2 or TRBV6-3 to TRBJ2-5; 11 bases fit TRBD2. The trim removed 5 bases at V and 5 bases at J, leaving 16 bases unmatched. The CDR3 runs to 18 residues. From germline, CDR1 is MNHEY and CDR2 SVGEGT. This CDR3 is CASSGIAGGPLRSETQYF. CDR3 DNA sequence: TGTGCCAGCAGTGGAATAGCGGGGGGGCCATTAAGAAGTGAGACCCAGTACTTC.

The chain is built from TRBV7-8 and TRBJ1-3; D is uncertain. V was cut by 5 bases and J by 3 bases, with 8 bases left in between. The CDR3 has 13 amino acids. Germline values: CDR1 SGHVS, CDR2 FQNEAQ. Here the CDR3 reads CASSPIIGNTIYF. The CDR3, as DNA: TGTGCCAGCAGCCCCATTATTGGAAACACCATATATTTT.

V is TRBV18 and J is TRBJ2-1; TRBD1 might be the D (5 bases). The germline CDR1 and CDR2 sequences are KGHSH and LQKENI. This CDR3 region has 15 residues. V was pared by 5 bases and J by 4 bases, with 15 bases between. CDR3 nucleotides: TGTGCCAGCTCATATAGACAGCCAGGGTACAATGAGCAGTTCTTC. Its protein is CASSYRQPGYNEQFF. The complete variable domain, with remaining parts taken from reference TRBV18 and TRBJ2-1, reads NAGVMQNPRHLVRRRGQEARLRCSPMKGHSHVYWYRQLPEEGLKFMVYLQKENIIDESGMPKERFSAEFPKEGPSILRIQQVVRGDSAAYFCASSYRQPGYNEQFFGPGTRLTVL.

Written as DNA, the CDR3 is TGTGCCATCAGTGAGACAGCCGAGCAGTACTTC. It codes for CAISETAEQYF. This sequence joins TRBV10-3 and TRBJ2-7; D ambiguous. V gave up 2 bases and J gave up 6 bases, with 5 bases separating them. The CDR3 consists of 11 residues. The V gene's germline CDR1 is ENHRY and CDR2 SYGVKD.

The CDR3 sequence is CASSLTSGGTQTNYGYTF. The CDR3 bases are TGTGCCAGCAGCTTAACCAGCGGGGGGACCCAGACCAACTATGGCTACACCTTC. The chain combines TRBV11-2 with TRBJ1-2; D perhaps matches TRBD1 (5 bases). CDR3 length equals 18 residues. Trimming shortened V by 2 bases and J by 2 bases, and 21 bases separated the two germline ends. Germline V CDR1 and CDR2: SGHAT, FQNNGV.

This chain links TRBV5-8 with TRBJ1-2; TRBD1 might be the D (5 bases). V dropped 1 base and J dropped 4 bases, with 23 bases sitting between them. CDR1 is SGHTS and CDR2 is YDEGEE in the germline V gene. The CDR3 length is 18 residues. The CDR3 sequence: CASSLTPSMGHRGYGYTF. CDR3 in DNA: TGTGCCAGCAGCTTGACCCCGAGTATGGGGCACCGAGGCTATGGCTACACCTTC.

The V gene is TRBV5-4, the J gene TRBJ2-3; 8 nucleotides agree with TRBD2. The CDR3 length is 17 residues. V shed 0 bases and J 1 base; nucleotides not matched to a gene: 7. Germline V gene sequence: CDR1 SGHNT, CDR2 YYREEE (reference sequence). The CDR3: CASSLEGPTSGTDTQYF. The CDR3 DNA is TGTGCCAGCAGCTTGGAGGGACCGACTAGCGGCACAGATACGCAGTATTTT.

The V call is TRBV5-1, the J call TRBJ1-1; TRBD1 aligns across 10 bases. The V gene end was trimmed by 2 bases and the J gene end by 7 bases; junction bases not matched to a gene: 8. In germline, CDR1 is SGHRS, CDR2 YFSETQ. This CDR3 has 15 residues. In DNA form, the CDR3 reads TGCGCCAGCAGCTTACCGGGACAGGGGTTTGTTGAAGCTTTCTTT. Its protein is CASSLPGQGFVEAFF.

The chain recombines TRBV19 with TRBJ1-5; tentatively, D is TRBD1 (6 bases). This CDR3 is built from 15 residues. Germline CDR1 LNHDA, CDR2 SQIVND (reference sequence). Trimming removed 4 bases at V and 9 bases at J, with 19 bases between. The CDR3 DNA follows: TGTGCCAGTAGTACCTCCTCGGGACACGGGGGGCCCCAGCATTTT. It translates to CASSTSSGHGGPQHF.